These 28 T cell receptor beta chains originate from one sample sequenced in a study of shared T cell receptors in the human thymus. The repertoire was sequenced with immunoSEQ multiplex PCR; TCRdb's copy has only in-frame clones and lacks some. The sample holds about 660,000 clones, roughly 86% seen once. The same sample was also studied in work on human thymus T cells.

Sequencing used thymocytes. These receptors originate from a boy in the first two years of life with a congenital heart defect.

This clone is a singleton in its sample. V and J are TRBV28 and TRBJ2-7, with 9 bases lining up with TRBD2. Germline trimming cut 3 bases from V and 3 bases from J; bases unmatched to any gene: 9. The CDR3 consists of 16 residues. CDR1 and CDR2 from the germline V gene are MDHEN and SYDVKM. The CDR3 sequence is CASSLLSGLALYEQYF. In nucleotides, the CDR3 is TGTGCCAGCAGTTTGCTATCGGGACTAGCTCTCTACGAGCAGTACTTC.

J is TRBJ1-2 and V is TRBV20-1, with D possibly matching TRBD1 (5 bases). CDR3 length equals 11 residues. Trimming stripped 5 bases from V and 5 bases from J, with 9 bases between. The V gene's germline CDR1 is DFQATT and CDR2 SNEGSKA (reference sequence). CDR3 DNA: TGCAGTGCTGACCAGGGATATGGCTACACCTTC. This translates into CSADQGYGYTF.

The chain couples TRBV9 to TRBJ2-3; D is possibly TRBD2 (5 bases). Per germline, CDR1 SGDLS and CDR2 YYNGEE. V shed 6 bases and J shed 5 bases, with 7 bases lying between them. The CDR3 sequence is 11 residues long. CDR3 nucleotides: TGTGCCAGCACCGGAGGAGATACGCAGTATTTT. Translated: CASTGGDTQYF.

The chain has TRBV5-1 and TRBJ1-1; D remains unclear. Trimming left V 0 bases short and J 1 base short, with 10 bases between. CDR1 SGHRS and CDR2 YFSETQ come from the germline V gene. The CDR3 covers 15 residues. The CDR3 DNA is TGCGCCAGCAGCTTGGTTCCAGAGGCGAACACTGAAGCTTTCTTT. It specifies CASSLVPEANTEAFF.

CDR3 nucleotides: TGTGCCACCAGCCCCCAGGGGACTAGCGGGACACGCCCTCTAGTTTCCAATGAGCAGTTCTTC. This translates into CATSPQGTSGTRPLVSNEQFF. V gene TRBV15 combines with J gene TRBJ2-1; 13 positions match TRBD2. The V gene end was trimmed by 5 bases and the J gene end by 6 bases; junction bases not matched to a gene: 22. Germline values: CDR1 LNHNV, CDR2 YYDKDF (reference sequence). The CDR3 is 21 amino acids.

The rearrangement joins TRBV28 to TRBJ2-3; D perhaps matches TRBD1 (5 bases). Germline V gene data show CDR1 as MDHEN and CDR2 as SYDVKM. This CDR3 has 15 residues. With 5 bases removed from V and 3 bases from J, the gap between germline ends came to 15 bases. CDR3 protein: CASSPLTGKTDTQYF. CDR3 in DNA: TGTGCCAGCAGTCCGCTTACAGGCAAAACAGATACGCAGTATTTT.

The chain joins TRBV28 to TRBJ1-1, with TRBD1 as a possible D gene (6 bases). The CDR3 has 13 residues. Germline V gene lookup returns CDR1 MDHEN and CDR2 SYDVKM. V was clipped by 7 bases and J by 1 base, with 10 bases between them. CDR3 coding DNA: TGTGCCAGCACCCCGACAGGGAACACTGAAGCTTTCTTT. This codes for CASTPTGNTEAFF.

The J gene is TRBJ2-3, the V gene TRBV5-1, with 8 nucleotides matching TRBD1. The CDR3 has 14 residues. The ends lost 3 bases at V and 3 bases at J; junction bases unmatched: 3. From germline, CDR1 is SGHRS and CDR2 YFSETQ. The CDR3 bases are TGCGCCAGCAGCTCGGACAGGGAGACAGATACGCAGTATTTT. Its protein product is CASSSDRETDTQYF.

The V call is TRBV16, the J call TRBJ2-7; 9 bases are a match to TRBD1. The J segment lost 5 bases and the V segment lost 1 base, leaving 12 bases of the junction unmatched. This CDR3 comprises 17 residues. In germline, CDR1 is KGHSY, CDR2 FQNENV. This CDR3 is CASSQCTSGTGFHEQYF. The DNA for the CDR3 is TGTGCCAGCAGCCAATGCACCTCCGGGACAGGGTTCCACGAGCAGTACTTC. The full variable domain, rest sourced from reference TRBV16 and TRBJ2-7, is GEEVAQTPKHLVRGEGQKAKLYCAPIKGHSYVFWYQQVLKNEFKFLISFQNENVFDETGMPKERFSAKCLPNSPCSLEIQATKLEDSAVYFCASSQCTSGTGFHEQYFGPGTRLTVT.

The V gene is TRBV7-9, the J gene TRBJ2-4; TRBD2 might be the D (5 bases). This CDR3 is built from 16 residues. V dropped 5 bases and J dropped 0 bases, with 14 bases sitting between them. Germline V lookup: CDR1 SEHNR, CDR2 FQNEAQ (reference sequence). In DNA, the CDR3 is TGTGCCAGCAGCCAAGGACTGCCGCTAGCCAAAAACATTCAGTACTTC. Translating gives CASSQGLPLAKNIQYF.

J is TRBJ2-1 and V is TRBV7-3, with TRBD2 identical over 8 bases. With V trimmed by 4 bases and J by 6 bases, 14 bases remained unmatched. This CDR3 comprises 17 residues. Germline CDR1 is SGHTA and CDR2 is FQGTGA. The CDR3 nucleotides are TGTGCCAGCAGCTCCTCAGCGGGGGCCTCAGGTAGCAATGAGCAGTTCTTC. Translating it yields CASSSSAGASGSNEQFF. The full variable domain, with the rest looked up from reference TRBV7-3 and TRBJ2-1, is GAGVSQTPSNKVTEKGKYVELRCDPISGHTALYWYRQSLGQGPEFLIYFQGTGAADDSGLPNDRFFAVRPEGSVSTLKIQRTERGDSAVYLCASSSSAGASGSNEQFFGPGTRLTVL.

This sequence joins TRBV12-5 and TRBJ2-1; 13 bases are shared with TRBD2. Germline V gives CDR1 LGHNT, CDR2 FRNRAP. V was clipped by 6 bases and J by 8 bases; unmatched bases: 10. The CDR3 sequence is 16 residues long. The CDR3 DNA reads as TGTGCTAGTGGAACGCCCGGACTAGCGGGAGATTATGAGCAGTTCTTC. Encoded protein: CASGTPGLAGDYEQFF.

Only a few counts were recorded for this clone. The gene calls are TRBV28 and TRBJ2-1; 9 bases map to TRBD1. V shed 3 bases and J 7 bases; nucleotides not matched to a gene: 19. The CDR3 runs 19 residues. Germline-derived CDR1 and CDR2 are MDHEN and SYDVKM. The CDR3 loop reads CASSLINHRDRERSNEQFF. As DNA, the CDR3 is TGTGCCAGCAGTTTGATCAACCACCGGGACAGGGAGAGAAGTAATGAGCAGTTCTTC.

This clone was observed a handful of times. Different DNA sequences within this sample yield the same CDR3. This chain joins TRBV9 and TRBJ1-6; D might be TRBD1 (6 bases). Per the germline V gene, CDR1 is SGDLS and CDR2 is YYNGEE. The CDR3 sequence is 15 residues long. V was clipped by 3 bases and J by 8 bases, with 15 bases between them. The CDR3 DNA is TGTGCCAGCAGCGCTCGAGGGACAAAGTATTCACCCCTCCACTTT. As protein: CASSARGTKYSPLHF. The full variable domain, rest sourced from reference TRBV9 and TRBJ1-6, is DSGVTQTPKHLITATGQRVTLRCSPRSGDLSVYWYQQSLDQGLQFLIQYYNGEERAKGNILERFSAQQFPDLHSELNLSSLELGDSALYFCASSARGTKYSPLHFGNGTRLTVT.

The rearrangement joins TRBV14 to TRBJ2-1; TRBD1 matches 11 bases. This CDR3 comprises 16 residues. The J segment lost 6 bases and the V segment lost 3 bases, leaving 7 bases of the junction unmatched. CDR1 and CDR2 (germline): SGHDN, FVKESK. As DNA, the CDR3 is TGTGCCAGCAGCCACCCCGGGACAGGGGGATTCAATGAGCAGTTCTTC. Its translation: CASSHPGTGGFNEQFF.

The V and J genes are TRBV7-2 and TRBJ2-1, with D maybe TRBD2 (5 bases). Germline CDR1 SGHTA, CDR2 FQGNSA. V shed 5 bases and J shed 7 bases, with 15 bases lying between them. This CDR3 is built from 14 residues. The DNA for the CDR3 is TGTGCCAGCAGCCCCCGTCCTCGGGAAAATGAGCAGTTCTTC. It codes for CASSPRPRENEQFF.

This clone was seen more than once but under ten times. V and J are TRBV9 and TRBJ1-3; TRBD1 is a possible D gene (6 bases). The CDR3 length is 15 residues. V dropped 0 bases and J dropped 4 bases, with 11 bases sitting between them. Germline CDR1 and CDR2: SGDLS and YYNGEE. The CDR3 bases are TGTGCCAGCAGCGTAGACAGGGCGCCCGGAAACACCATATATTTT. This codes for CASSVDRAPGNTIYF.

This clone was counted only a few times. This rearrangement joins TRBV14 to TRBJ2-3; possible D gene TRBD2, 6 bases. V lost 1 base and J lost 2, with 16 bases in between. The CDR3 runs to 17 residues. Germline V gives CDR1 SGHDN, CDR2 FVKESK. For the CDR3, the DNA is TGTGCCAGCAGCCAAGTACACCGGGAGACAGCCACAGATACGCAGTATTTT. This codes for CASSQVHRETATDTQYF. The variable domain in full, completed from reference TRBV14 and TRBJ2-3, reads EAGVTQFPSHSVIEKGQTVTLRCDPISGHDNLYWYRRVMGKEIKFLLHFVKESKQDESGMPNNRFLAERTGGTYSTLKVQPAELEDSGVYFCASSQVHRETATDTQYFGPGTRLTVL.

As to this clone: The germline gene is not matched at one end of the junction; a read error may be the cause. Distinct nucleotide sequences in the sample also encode this CDR3. V usage is TRBV18 and J usage is TRBJ1-6, with a weak D call TRBD1 (5 bases). The CDR3 loop spans 14 amino acids. Germline CDR1 is KGHSH and CDR2 is LQKENI. In nucleotides, the CDR3 is TGTGCCAGCTCACGGGGGGATAATAATTCCCCCCTCCACTTT. Protein sequence: CASSRGDNNSPLHF.

This chain uses TRBV7-6 with TRBJ2-5, with 9 bases matching TRBD1. The CDR3 has 15 amino acids. In germline, CDR1 is SGHVS, CDR2 FNYEAQ. The junction had 0 bases not matched to a gene; V was cut back by 1 base and J by 0 bases. CDR3 sequence reads: CASSLGQGDQETQYF. CDR3 coding DNA: TGTGCCAGCAGCTTAGGACAGGGGGACCAAGAGACCCAGTACTTC.

On this clone itself: Compared with germline, one end of the junction differs, possibly owing to a read error. J is TRBJ2-2 and V is TRBV27; the match to TRBD2 covers 8 bases. CDR1 is MNHEY and CDR2 is SMNVEV in the germline V gene (reference sequence). CDR3 size: 16 residues. In DNA, the CDR3 is TGTGCCAGCAGTCTCCTAGCGGGCCTGAACCCCGGGGAGCTGTTTTTT. This sequence encodes CASSLLAGLNPGELFF.

The chain carries TRBV7-9 and TRBJ2-3; tentatively, D is TRBD1 (6 bases). The CDR3 is 15 residues long. The germline V gene encodes CDR1 SEHNR and CDR2 FQNEAQ (reference sequence). V lost 1 base, J lost 2 bases, and 10 bases lay in between. The CDR3 DNA sequence: TGTGCCAGCAGCTTAGGACAGGCCGTCACAGATACGCAGTATTTT. It encodes CASSLGQAVTDTQYF.

The genes are TRBV6-5 and TRBJ2-7, with D possibly being TRBD2 (5 bases). CDR1 and CDR2 from the germline V gene are MNHEY and SVGAGI. There are 15 residues in the CDR3. Trimming pared 6 bases from V and 6 bases from J, leaving 21 bases between. The CDR3 region is CASRRIGRDISEQYF. In nucleotides, the CDR3 is TGTGCCAGCAGAAGGATAGGACGGGATATCTCCGAGCAGTACTTC.

The rearrangement links TRBV14 to TRBJ2-7; TRBD2 might be the D (6 bases). Trimming removed 1 base from V and 3 bases from J, with 7 bases in between. There are 13 residues in the CDR3. The germline gives CDR1 SGHDN, CDR2 FVKESK. The CDR3 sequence: CASSQVSGYEQYF. The CDR3, as DNA: TGTGCCAGCAGCCAAGTTAGCGGCTACGAGCAGTACTTC.

The chain is built from TRBV27 and TRBJ2-1; TRBD2 agrees at 8 bases. With V trimmed by 8 bases and J by 7 bases, 13 bases remained unmatched. Germline CDR1 MNHEY, CDR2 SMNVEV (reference sequence). This CDR3 contains 15 residues. The CDR3, as DNA: TGTGCCAGCCTCCTACTAGCGGCCCTTCGGAATGAGCAGTTCTTC. Its protein is CASLLLAALRNEQFF.

The J gene is TRBJ2-1, the V gene TRBV28, with D possibly matching TRBD2 (6 bases). Looked up from germline, CDR1 is MDHEN and CDR2 is SYDVKM. CDR3 length: 14 residues. V gave up 3 bases and J gave up 5 bases, with 11 bases separating them. CDR3 residues: CASSLEVADNEQFF. DNA for the CDR3: TGTGCCAGCAGTTTGGAAGTAGCGGACAATGAGCAGTTCTTC. The complete variable domain, with remaining parts taken from reference TRBV28 and TRBJ2-1, reads DVKVTQSSRYLVKRTGEKVFLECVQDMDHENMFWYRQDPGLGLRLIYFSYDVKMKEKGDIPEGYSVSREKKERFSLILESASTNQTSMYLCASSLEVADNEQFFGPGTRLTVL.

The chain is built from TRBV6-6 and TRBJ1-5; a possible D gene is TRBD1 (6 bases). V was pared by 7 bases and J by 5 bases, with 18 bases between. The CDR3 spans 15 residues. Germline lookup yields CDR1 MNHNY and CDR2 SVGAGI (reference sequence). The CDR3 reads CASTPVTGRDQPQHF. In DNA form, the CDR3 reads TGTGCCAGCACCCCCGTGACAGGCAGGGATCAGCCCCAGCATTTT.

The rearrangement joins TRBV7-2 to TRBJ1-6, with no clear D. The CDR3 runs to 15 residues. V lost 4 bases and J lost 7, with 14 bases in between. CDR1 is SGHTA and CDR2 is FQGNSA in the germline V gene. The CDR3 protein is CASSSPGGQNSPLHF. Written as DNA, the CDR3 is TGTGCCAGCAGCTCGCCGGGAGGGCAGAATTCACCCCTCCACTTT.